The rows below give T cell receptor beta chains drawn from one sample of a study of cytomegalovirus exposure and HLA in healthy donors. Measured with immunoSEQ multiplex PCR; TCRdb has only the in-frame clones, and not every one. The sample holds some 77,000 clones, around 80% seen once. Sequenced: PBMCs. The receptor set was obtained from a man aged 50-59 years in good health and CMV-seropositive. The CDR3 runs from the conserved cysteine through the conserved F or W. The D gene is left open where the match is weak. Some rows have no size entry. The others give once, few or many, or a class for an expanded clone.

TRBJ2-1 TRBV30 TRBD2 - TGTGCCTGTCTGGGCGGGAGGCCTCTTTACAATGAGCAGTTCTTC CACLGGRPLYNEQFF
TRBJ1-1 TRBV11-2 - - TGTGGCAGCAGCTTAGATCTAACGGGAAGGAATGAAGCTTTCTTT CGSSLDLTGRNEAFF
TRBJ2-7 TRBV6-1 - few TGTGCCAGCAACCAGGCCGGAAGCGGGTACTTC CASNQAGSGYF
TRBJ1-1 TRBV5-4 TRBD1 - TGTGCCAGCAGCTTGAAGGGACAGGGCCACACTGAAGCTTTCTTT CASSLKGQGHTEAFF
TRBJ1-1 TRBV18 - - TGTGCCAGCTCACCACGTTTTACAGGGACGAACACTGAAGCTTTCTTT CASSPRFTGTNTEAFF
TRBJ2-1 TRBV5-1 - - TGCGCCAGCAGCTCCCTACAGGGAGATGAGCAGTTCTTC CASSSLQGDEQFF
TRBJ2-1 TRBV21-1 - - TGTGCCAGCAGCTCTAGCGGGGGGTACAATGAGCAGTTCTTC CASSSSGGYNEQFF
TRBJ1-2 TRBV7-2 TRBD1 - TGTGCCAGCAGCATAGACAGGGGCTATGGCTACACCTTC CASSIDRGYGYTF
TRBJ1-2 TRBV6-6 TRBD1 once TGTGCCAGCAGTTACTCGACAGGGACCGGCTATGGCTACACCTTC CASSYSTGTGYGYTF
TRBJ2-3 TRBV7-9 TRBD2 - TGTGCCAGCAGCTTAGCAGAACTAGCGGGAGGCACAGATACGCAGTATTTT CASSLAELAGGTDTQYF
TRBJ2-7 TRBV5-4 TRBD1 - TGTGCCAGCAGCTTCAAGCGACAGGGGGCGGGAGAGCAGTACTTC CASSFKRQGAGEQYF
TRBJ2-2 TRBV5-4 - - TGTGCCAGCAGCTTGCTTAGCGGAGGCAACACCGGGGAGCTGTTTTTT CASSLLSGGNTGELFF
TRBJ2-3 TRBV27 TRBD2 - TGTGCCAGCAGTTCTTTCCCGGGACTAGCGGGAGGGCCTGGAGATACGCAGTATTTT CASSSFPGLAGGPGDTQYF
TRBJ2-7 TRBV27 - - TGTGCCAGCAGTTTATCCAACAGGGCTTCAAGGACGCACGAGCAGTACTTC CASSLSNRASRTHEQYF
TRBJ2-2 TRBV7-5 - - TGTGTCAGAAGCTTAAATGGGTGCGGGAGATTCGACGGGGAGCTGTTTTTT CVRSLNGCGRFDGELFF
TRBJ2-7 TRBV4-2 TRBD2 - TGTGCCAGCAGCCAAGAAGGGGAGCGGGAAGGAGGAGACGAGCAGTACTTC CASSQEGEREGGDEQYF
TRBJ1-2 TRBV7-9 TRBD1 - TGTGCCAGCAGCTTAGCCCAGACAGGGTTTGGCTACACCTTC CASSLAQTGFGYTF
TRBJ1-1 TRBV6-1 TRBD1 - TGTGCCAGTAGGGAGACAGGGGGCCTCTCAGCTTTCTTT CASRETGGLSAFF
TRBJ2-1 TRBV18 - once TGTGCCAGCTCACCGATTCAGGCCAGTGATGGAAATGAGCAGTTCTTC CASSPIQASDGNEQFF
TRBJ1-5 TRBV30 - - TGTGCCTGGAGTTCTGGGCGGGTTAGCAATCAGCCCCAGCATTTT CAWSSGRVSNQPQHF
TRBJ1-1 TRBV5-1 - few TGCGCCAGCAGCTTGGCCATAGAGGGGAACACTGAAGCTTTCTTT CASSLAIEGNTEAFF
TRBJ1-1 TRBV7-9 TRBD1 - TGTGCCAGCAGCCGGACAGGGGGCTCTGGAGCTTTCTTT CASSRTGGSGAFF
TRBJ2-7 TRBV30 TRBD1 - TGTGCCTGGAACAGAGACAGGGGATACGAGCAGTACTTC CAWNRDRGYEQYF
TRBJ1-3 TRBV29-1 TRBD1 - TGCAGCGTGGACAGGCACAAAAACACCATATATTTT CSVDRHKNTIYF
TRBJ2-3 TRBV27 TRBD2 - TGTGCCAGCAGTTCACTTCTAGCGGGAGGGACAGATACGCAGTATTTT CASSSLLAGGTDTQYF
TRBJ2-3 TRBV9 - - TGTGCCAGCAGCGTAGGCTTGGGGCAGGGTGCAGATACGCAGTATTTT CASSVGLGQGADTQYF
TRBJ2-5 TRBV29-1 - - TGCAGCCTCGGGGTGAGCGAGACCCAGTACTTC CSLGVSETQYF
TRBJ2-1 TRBV5-1 TRBD2 once TGCGCCAGCATGACTAGCCAATCCTACAATGAGCAGTTCTTC CASMTSQSYNEQFF
TRBJ1-1 TRBV7-9 - - TGTGCCAGCAGCTTAGCAACCCAGGCCCTACGAGCTTTCTTT CASSLATQALRAFF
TRBJ2-7 TRBV7-9 TRBD1 - TGTGCCAGCAGCTTAGTGGGACAGAAGGACGAGCAGTACTTC CASSLVGQKDEQYF
TRBJ1-6 TRBV7-3 TRBD1 once TGTGCCAGCAGCTCGACAGGGTTTAATTCACCCCTCCACTTT CASSSTGFNSPLHF
TRBJ2-7 TRBV7-9 TRBD1 - TGTGCCAGCAGCAACCGGGACAGTTCCTACGAGCAGTACTTC CASSNRDSSYEQYF
TRBJ2-1 TRBV27 - few TGTGCCAGCAGTTTAATTTACAGGGCAGGGACCTACAATGAGCAGTTCTTC CASSLIYRAGTYNEQFF
TRBJ2-7 TRBV11-2 TRBD2 once TGTGCCAGCAGCTTAGGAGCGGGAGGTCGGTACGAGCAGTACTTC CASSLGAGGRYEQYF
TRBJ2-5 TRBV29-1 TRBD2 - TGCAGCGTCCTAGACGCAGCGAGCGGGAGTGGGCAGACCCAGTACTTC CSVLDAASGSGQTQYF
TRBJ2-1 TRBV23-1 TRBD2 - TGCGCCAGCAGAGGGGCGGCTAGCGGGAGGGCGCACAATGAGCAGTTCTTC CASRGAASGRAHNEQFF
TRBJ1-2 TRBV5-1 - - TGCGCCAGCAGCTTTTTCCCAGGGGTTGTAGGCTACACCTTC CASSFFPGVVGYTF
TRBJ1-6 TRBV5-1 - - TGCGCCAGCAGCTTGGAGGCAACGGGGGTGGGCTCACCCCTCCACTTT CASSLEATGVGSPLHF
TRBJ2-1 TRBV5-4 TRBD2 - TGTGCCAGCACGCAAGGGACTAGCGCCAATGAGCAGTTCTTC CASTQGTSANEQFF
TRBJ2-7 TRBV5-1 - - TGCGCCAGCAGCCCGGTCGGGGGTTCCTACGAGCAGTACTTC CASSPVGGSYEQYF
TRBJ2-7 TRBV30 TRBD2 - TGTGCCTGGATCCCTTACGGGGGGTCCACGACCTACGAGCAGTACTTC CAWIPYGGSTTYEQYF
TRBJ2-3 TRBV29-1 TRBD1 - TGCAGCGTGGAACCGGGACAGGGCTTCGCAGATACGCAGTATTTT CSVEPGQGFADTQYF
TRBJ2-5 TRBV6-1 - - TGTGCCAGCAGAAGACAGAGAGAGACCCAGTACTTC CASRRQRETQYF
TRBJ1-1 TRBV7-8 - - TGTGCCAGCAGCCGAGGTCGGTACACTGAAGCTTTCTTT CASSRGRYTEAFF
TRBJ2-7 TRBV27 - - TGTGCCAGCAGTGAGGGAAGGCGGGCGACCTACGAGCAGTACTTC CASSEGRRATYEQYF
TRBJ2-7 TRBV27 TRBD1 few TGTGCCAGCAGAGCCCGACAGGGGAACGAGCAGTACTTC CASRARQGNEQYF
TRBJ2-3 TRBV30 - - TGTGCCCGGTCCCGAGAAGGGGCGACCACAGATACGCAGTATTTT CARSREGATTDTQYF
TRBJ2-3 TRBV27 - - TGTGCCAGCAGTTTTCAAGATACGCAGTATTTT CASSFQDTQYF
TRBJ1-1 TRBV19 TRBD1 - TGTGCCAGTAGTAACCCGACAGGGGTGGGTACTGAAGCTTTCTTT CASSNPTGVGTEAFF
TRBJ2-3 TRBV10-3 - - TGTGCCATCAGGGGGCAATCAGATACGCAGTATTTT CAIRGQSDTQYF
TRBJ1-2 TRBV5-8 - - TGTGCCAGCAGCTTGCGGGACTTAGGCTATGGCTACACCTTC CASSLRDLGYGYTF